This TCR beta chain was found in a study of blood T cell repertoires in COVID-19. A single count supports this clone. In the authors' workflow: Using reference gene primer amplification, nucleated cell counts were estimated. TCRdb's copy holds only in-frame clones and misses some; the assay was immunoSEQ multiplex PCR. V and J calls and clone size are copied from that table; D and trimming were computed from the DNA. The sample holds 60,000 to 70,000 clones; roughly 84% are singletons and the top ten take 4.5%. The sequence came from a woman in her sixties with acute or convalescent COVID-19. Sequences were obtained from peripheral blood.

This CDR3 is CATSDPGQGIEQFF. DNA for the CDR3: TGTGCCACCAGTGACCCGGGACAGGGTATTGAGCAGTTCTTC. The J gene is TRBJ2-1, the V gene TRBV24-1, with 9 bases matching TRBD1. V lost 4 bases, J lost 9 bases, and 6 bases stayed unmatched. Germline V gene sequence: CDR1 KGHDR, CDR2 SFDVKD. The CDR3 length is 14 residues.